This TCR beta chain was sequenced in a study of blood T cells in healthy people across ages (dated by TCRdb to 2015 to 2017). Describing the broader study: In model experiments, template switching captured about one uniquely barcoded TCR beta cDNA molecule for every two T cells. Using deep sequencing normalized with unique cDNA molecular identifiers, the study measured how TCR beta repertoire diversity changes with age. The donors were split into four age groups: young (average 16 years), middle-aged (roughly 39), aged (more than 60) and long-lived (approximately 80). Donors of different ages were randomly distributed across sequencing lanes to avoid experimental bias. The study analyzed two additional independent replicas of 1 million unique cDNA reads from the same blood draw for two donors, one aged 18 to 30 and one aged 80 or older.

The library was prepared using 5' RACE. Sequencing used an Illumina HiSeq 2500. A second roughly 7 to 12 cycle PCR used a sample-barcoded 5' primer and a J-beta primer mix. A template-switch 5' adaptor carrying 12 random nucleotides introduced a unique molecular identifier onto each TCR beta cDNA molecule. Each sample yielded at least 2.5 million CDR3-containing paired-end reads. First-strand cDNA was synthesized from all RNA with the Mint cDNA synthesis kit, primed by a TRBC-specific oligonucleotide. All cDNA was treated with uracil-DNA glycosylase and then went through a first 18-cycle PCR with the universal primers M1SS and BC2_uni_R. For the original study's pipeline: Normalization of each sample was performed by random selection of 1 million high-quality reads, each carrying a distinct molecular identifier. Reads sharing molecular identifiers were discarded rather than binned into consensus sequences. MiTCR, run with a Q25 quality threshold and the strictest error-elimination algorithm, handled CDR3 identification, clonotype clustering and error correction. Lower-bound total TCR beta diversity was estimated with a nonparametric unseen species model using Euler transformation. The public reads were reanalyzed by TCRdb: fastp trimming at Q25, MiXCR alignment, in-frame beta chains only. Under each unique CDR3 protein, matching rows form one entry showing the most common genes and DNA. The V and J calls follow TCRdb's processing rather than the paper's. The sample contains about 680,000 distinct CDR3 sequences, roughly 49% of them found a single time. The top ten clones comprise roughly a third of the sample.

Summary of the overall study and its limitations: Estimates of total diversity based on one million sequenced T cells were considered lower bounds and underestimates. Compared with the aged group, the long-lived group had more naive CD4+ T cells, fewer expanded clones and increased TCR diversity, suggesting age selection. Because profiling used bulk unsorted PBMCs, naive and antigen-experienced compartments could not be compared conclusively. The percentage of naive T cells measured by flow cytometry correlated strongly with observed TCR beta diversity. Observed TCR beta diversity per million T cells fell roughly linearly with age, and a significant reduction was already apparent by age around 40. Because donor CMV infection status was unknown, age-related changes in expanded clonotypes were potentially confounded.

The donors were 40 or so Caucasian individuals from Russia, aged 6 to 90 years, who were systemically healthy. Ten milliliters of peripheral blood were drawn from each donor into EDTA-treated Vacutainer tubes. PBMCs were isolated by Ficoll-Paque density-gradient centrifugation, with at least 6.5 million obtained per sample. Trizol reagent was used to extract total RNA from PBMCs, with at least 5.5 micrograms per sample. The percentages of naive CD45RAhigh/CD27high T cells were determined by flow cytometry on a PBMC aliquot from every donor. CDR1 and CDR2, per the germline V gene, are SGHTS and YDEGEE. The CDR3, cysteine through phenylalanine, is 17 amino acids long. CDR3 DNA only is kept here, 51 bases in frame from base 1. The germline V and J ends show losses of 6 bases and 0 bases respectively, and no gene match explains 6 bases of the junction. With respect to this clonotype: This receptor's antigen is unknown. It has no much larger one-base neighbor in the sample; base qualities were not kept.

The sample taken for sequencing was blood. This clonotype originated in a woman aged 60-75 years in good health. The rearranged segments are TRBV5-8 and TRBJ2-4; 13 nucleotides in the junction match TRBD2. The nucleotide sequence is TGTGCCAGCATCCCGGGACTAGCGGGACTAGCCAAAAACATTCAGTACTTC. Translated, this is CASIPGLAGLAKNIQYF.